This TCR beta chain was captured by sequencing in a study of human T cells and chemical hapten exposure. Via MiXCR, TCRdb re-called the RACE reads, giving one row per CDR3 protein. The repertoire holds about 300,000 distinct CDR3 sequences, with approximately 5% as singletons. V dropped 1 base and J dropped 3 bases, with 9 bases sitting between them. Germline V gene lookup returns CDR1 MNHEY and CDR2 SMNVEV (reference sequence). The CDR3 is 14 residues long. The time point is: pre-sensitization, week 0. Treatment here: therapeutic diphenylcyclopropenone sensitization with weekly scalp DPC. The receptor was derived from a woman aged 18-35 years with alopecia areata. Some clones in this sample may be carry-over from other donors' samples. This rearrangement joins TRBV27 to TRBJ1-1; unclear D gene. Sample: whole blood, taken in connection with sensitization to the hapten diphenylcyclopropenone (DPC). The CDR3 bases are TGTGCCAGCAGTTTATTTGGAGGGTACACTGAAGCTTTCTTT. As protein: CASSLFGGYTEAFF.